What follows describes a single TCR beta chain. Its antigen is still unknown. The data belong to a study of EBV T-cell therapy then PD-1 blockade in nasopharyngeal carcinoma. As for treatment: AdE1-LMPpoly-expanded autologous EBV-specific T-cell therapy followed by anti-PD-1 nivolumab. Generated by immunoSEQ multiplex PCR, the TCRdb table keeps only in-frame clones and is missing some. The sample lists approximately 21,000 clones; approximately 84% were seen once. Here the sequenced sample was CD8+ T cells from blood, taken around day 58 from a patient whose treatment included autologous EBV-specific T cells and nivolumab. This TCR came from a middle-aged man with nasopharyngeal carcinoma.

The CDR3 reads CASSLGSSYEQYF. The CDR3 bases are TGTGCCAGCAGCTTGGGTAGCTCCTACGAGCAGTACTTC. The chain combines TRBV11-3 with TRBJ2-7, with D unclear. CDR1 and CDR2 (germline): SGHNT, YENEEA. The V end was cut by 3 bases, the J end by 0 bases, with 6 bases between. The CDR3 extends over 13 amino acids.